Listed here are 31 T cell receptor beta chains from one sample, sequenced in a study of blood T cells in healthy people across ages. Using a J-beta primer mix together with a sample-barcoded 5' primer, a second PCR was run for roughly 6 to 11 cycles. TCRdb independently ran MiXCR on the 5' RACE reads; one entry per CDR3 protein. The sample shows approximately 800,000 distinct CDR3 sequences, around 36% of them seen only once. Sequencing input: blood. Receptors originate from a man aged 18 to 29 in good health.

In regard to this clonotype: One junction end does not reproduce the germline sequence, and a read error may be involved. The CDR3 sequence: CAGSRWDRGRGSPLHF. CDR3 DNA: TGTGCCGGCAGTCGATGGGACAGGGGGCGCGGGTCACCCCTCCACTTT. V usage is TRBV28 and J usage is TRBJ1-6; 12 nucleotides match TRBD1. This CDR3 contains 16 residues. Per the germline V gene, CDR1 is MDHEN and CDR2 is SYDVKM.

This clonotype was recorded a few times. The chain joins TRBV7-2 to TRBJ2-3, with 8 bases matching TRBD2. V trimming: 4 bases; J trimming: 3 bases; junction bases outside the gene matches: 12. CDR1 is SGHTA and CDR2 is FQGNSA in the germline V gene. The CDR3 has 17 amino acids. This CDR3 is CASSSPGERGITDTQYF. The DNA of the CDR3 is TGTGCCAGCAGCTCACCGGGTGAGCGGGGGATTACAGATACGCAGTATTTT.

This clonotype was observed a handful of times. V gene TRBV20-1 combines with J gene TRBJ1-2, with D uncertain. The CDR3 extends over 12 amino acids. The germline CDR1 and CDR2 sequences are DFQATT and SNEGSKA (reference sequence). Trimming took off 3 bases at V and 4 bases at J, with 9 bases between the two ends. The DNA of the CDR3 is TGCAGTGCTAGCCCTTTCGTCTATGGCTACACCTTC. This sequence encodes CSASPFVYGYTF.

This clonotype was counted many times. V is TRBV12-3 or TRBV12-4 and J is TRBJ1-5, with D possibly TRBD1 on 6 matching bases. Trimming cost V 4 bases and J 6 bases, with 16 bases left between them. This CDR3 region has 15 residues. The CDR3 nucleotides read TGTGCCAGCAGTTGGGGGAGGGGGGAGGCTCAGCCCCAGCATTTT. This sequence encodes CASSWGRGEAQPQHF.

This clonotype was seen a single time. This rearrangement joins TRBV7-2 to TRBJ2-7; 8 positions agree with TRBD1. Unmatched junction bases numbered 10, after V lost 5 bases and J lost 1 base. The CDR3 sequence is 16 residues long. CDR1 and CDR2 from the germline V gene are SGHTA and FQGNSA. CDR3 amino acids: CASSVPGTGKSYEQYF. CDR3 bases: TGTGCCAGCAGCGTCCCCGGGACAGGTAAATCCTACGAGCAGTACTTC.

Worth noting for this clonotype: One end of the junction varies from germline; a read error may be responsible. The rearrangement uses TRBV20-1 and TRBJ2-5, with D maybe TRBD2 (7 bases). CDR1 and CDR2 from the germline V gene are DFQATT and SNEGSKA (reference sequence). The CDR3 covers 15 residues. The chain's CDR3 is CCARDGGGRSETQYF. The DNA of the CDR3 is TGCTGTGCTAGAGATGGGGGGGGCCGAAGTGAGACCCAGTACTTC.

In its sample, this clonotype was seen once. The V gene is TRBV12-3 or TRBV12-4, the J gene TRBJ2-3; D is unresolved. The CDR3 spans 14 residues. Trimming removed 6 bases at V and 15 bases at J, with 25 bases between. The CDR3 here is CASSNDVPADVQYF. The DNA of the CDR3 is TGTGCCAGCAGCAACGACGTGCCCGCAGATGTGCAATATTTT.

This chain joins TRBV6-6 and TRBJ2-7; D remains unclear. Germline V gene data show CDR1 as MNHNY and CDR2 as SVGAGI (reference sequence). The V gene lost 0 bases and the J gene lost 7 bases, with 10 bases spanning the gap. The CDR3 sequence is 13 residues long. As DNA, the CDR3 is TGTGCCAGCAGTTACTCGACCCTCGGGGAGCAGTACTTC. Translating it yields CASSYSTLGEQYF.

To note about this clonotype: A read error is possible here, since a much larger clone lies one base away. The chain carries TRBV18 and TRBJ1-2; D is unresolved. Germline V gene data show CDR1 as KGHSH and CDR2 as LQKENI. The CDR3 length is 15 residues. CDR3 sequence reads: CASSPPANPNYDYTF. In nucleotides, the CDR3 is TGTGCCAGCTCACCACCAGCCAACCCTAACTATGACTACACCTTC. Together with reference TRBV18 and TRBJ1-2, the CDR3 gives the full variable domain: NAGVMQNPRHLVRRRGQEARLRCSPMKGHSHVYWYRQLPEEGLKFMVYLQKENIIDESGMPKERFSAEFPKEGPSILRIQQVVRGDSAAYFCASSPPANPNYDYTFGSGTRLTVV.

This clonotype has just a few counts. This sequence joins TRBV28 and TRBJ2-4; D uncertain. V lost 3 bases, J lost 0 bases, and 9 bases lay in between. Per germline, CDR1 MDHEN and CDR2 SYDVKM. The CDR3 covers 15 residues. CDR3 protein: CASSLIGLAKNIQYF. For the CDR3, the DNA is TGTGCCAGCAGTTTGATAGGGTTAGCCAAAAACATTCAGTACTTC.

The chain carries TRBV5-1 and TRBJ1-1; the D is unclear. Trimming stripped 4 bases from V and 2 bases from J, with 15 bases between. Germline loops: CDR1 SGHRS, CDR2 YFSETQ. This CDR3 region has 15 residues. The CDR3, as DNA: TGCGCCAGCAGCCGTGGTGGGCTAGTAAACACTGAAGCTTTCTTT. Translated, it gives CASSRGGLVNTEAFF.

This chain joins TRBV2 and TRBJ1-2, with TRBD1 matching 12 bases. The CDR3 sequence is 14 residues long. V trimming: 6 bases; J trimming: 7 bases; junction bases outside the gene matches: 6. Germline V gene lookup returns CDR1 SNHLY and CDR2 FYNNEI. The CDR3 loop reads CASSRDRGRSGYTF. CDR3 DNA sequence: TGTGCCAGCAGCCGGGACAGGGGGCGAAGTGGCTACACCTTC.

J is TRBJ2-2 and V is TRBV4-1, with D hard to call. There are 13 residues in the CDR3. Between the trimmed V and J ends, which lost 1 base and 4 bases, there was a span of 4 bases. Germline values: CDR1 MGHRA, CDR2 YSYEKL. The CDR3 nucleotides are TGCGCCAGCAGCCAAGTCCGCACCGGGGAGCTGTTTTTT. Translated: CASSQVRTGELFF.

On this clonotype itself: Mismatch with germline at one junction end may stem from a read error. The chain couples TRBV10-3 to TRBJ1-2, with 8 bases that match TRBD1. Germline assignment: CDR1 ENHRY and CDR2 SYGVKD. The CDR3 is 13 amino acids. CDR3 sequence: CAISEDREYGYTF. CDR3 DNA: TGTGCCATTAGTGAGGACAGGGAATATGGCTACACCTTC.

This clonotype was picked up a small number of times. This chain connects TRBV4-3 to TRBJ2-1; D possibly corresponds to TRBD1 (6 bases). There are 14 residues in the CDR3. V was cut by 4 bases and J by 5 bases, with 12 bases left in between. The germline gives CDR1 LGHNA, CDR2 YSLEER. CDR3 sequence (DNA): TGCGCCAGCAGCCTCGGACAGAGGGACAATGAGCAGTTCTTC. This gives the protein CASSLGQRDNEQFF.

In the case of this clonotype: Given a much more abundant clone one base away, this may be a read error. The genes are TRBV7-9 and TRBJ2-1, with D unresolved. The CDR3 loop spans 15 amino acids. Germline-derived CDR1 and CDR2 are SEHNR and FQNEAQ (reference sequence). In DNA, the CDR3 is TGTGCCAGCGGCTTAGGCAGCCCAATCTACAATGAGCAGTTCTTC. Translation gives CASGLGSPIYNEQFF. Based on the CDR3 plus reference TRBV7-9 and TRBJ2-1, the full variable domain is DTGVSQNPRHKITKRGQNVTFRCDPISEHNRLYWYRQTLGQGPEFLTYFQNEAQLEKSRLLSDRFSAERPKGSFSTLEIQRTEQGDSAMYLCASGLGSPIYNEQFFGPGTRLTVL.

V usage is TRBV24-1 and J usage is TRBJ2-7; 9 nucleotides align to TRBD2. This CDR3 is built from 17 residues. Trimming cost V 6 bases and J 7 bases; bases outside gene matches: 18. Germline V gene data show CDR1 as KGHDR and CDR2 as SFDVKD. The CDR3 DNA reads as TGTGCCACCAGTCCCGGGACTAGCCGGGCCCCTTACAATGAGCAGTACTTC. Its protein is CATSPGTSRAPYNEQYF.

V usage is TRBV20-1 and J usage is TRBJ2-5; TRBD1 matches 9 bases. The CDR3 has 13 residues. Germline CDR1 is DFQATT and CDR2 is SNEGSKA (reference sequence). Trimming at V came to 5 bases and at J to 11 bases, leaving 12 bases not matched to a gene. CDR3 nucleotide sequence: TGCAGTGCTGTCCGGGACAGGGCGAATGAGCAGTACTTC. Translated, it gives CSAVRDRANEQYF.

V gene TRBV27 combines with J gene TRBJ2-1, with a weak D call TRBD2 (7 bases). The J call is doubtful: the DNA matches TRBJ2-7 better. CDR3 length: 15 amino acids. CDR1 is MNHEY, CDR2 SMNVEV, per germline (reference sequence). In DNA, the CDR3 is TGTGCCAGCAGTCCCCAGGGGACTATCTACAATGAGCAGTACTTC. Encoded protein: CASSPQGTIYNEQYF.

On this clonotype itself: A much larger clone sits a single nucleotide away, making a read error possible. V is TRBV12-3 or TRBV12-4 and J is TRBJ2-7, with D tentatively TRBD1 (6 bases). This CDR3 comprises 14 residues. Trimming left V 7 bases short and J 3 bases short, with 16 bases between. The CDR3 nucleotides are TGTGCCAGCAATCCACACGACAGGCGCTACGAGCAGTACTTC. Translation gives CASNPHDRRYEQYF.

This clonotype showed up just a few times. The chain links TRBV20-1 to TRBJ2-1; the match to TRBD2 covers 8 bases. The CDR3 contains 15 residues. From germline, CDR1 is DFQATT and CDR2 SNEGSKA (reference sequence). V trimming: 3 bases; J trimming: 10 bases; junction bases outside the gene matches: 14. The CDR3 is CSASSLGGGSREQFF. CDR3 DNA sequence: TGCAGTGCTAGCTCTCTCGGGGGGGGCTCACGGGAGCAGTTCTTC.

This chain connects TRBV19 to TRBJ2-2, with 9 bases that match TRBD2. The germline V gene has CDR1 LNHDA and CDR2 SQIVND (reference sequence). The CDR3 is 14 amino acids. J lost 4 bases, V lost 8 bases, and 5 bases had no gene match. Written as DNA, the CDR3 is TGTGCCAGTGCCAAGCGGGGGGCCACCGGGGAGCTGTTTTTT. Its protein is CASAKRGATGELFF.

This clonotype was detected only once. This chain connects TRBV3-1 to TRBJ2-3; D is possibly TRBD1 or TRBD2 (6 bases each). V shed 5 bases and J shed 6 bases, with 12 bases lying between them. The V gene's germline CDR1 is LGHDT and CDR2 YNNKEL (reference sequence). The CDR3 contains 13 residues. CDR3: CASSKVGGDTQYF. The DNA of the CDR3 is TGTGCCAGCAGCAAAGTCGGGGGCGATACGCAGTATTTT.

V usage is TRBV5-1 and J usage is TRBJ1-1, with a tentative D call TRBD1 (6 bases). Germline CDR1 SGHRS, CDR2 YFSETQ. V gave up 0 bases and J gave up 5 bases, with 14 bases separating them. This CDR3 comprises 15 residues. For the CDR3, the DNA is TGCGCCAGCAGCTTGGTTCCAGGGGAGTGGACTGAAGCTTTCTTT. Protein product: CASSLVPGEWTEAFF.

This chain joins TRBV7-2 and TRBJ2-2, with D perhaps matching TRBD1 or TRBD2 (5 bases each). Trimming shortened V by 5 bases and J by 8 bases, and 9 bases separated the two germline ends. Germline CDR1 reads SGHTA; CDR2 reads FQGNSA. The CDR3 is made up of 12 amino acids. In nucleotides, the CDR3 is TGTGCCAGCAGCCGAGGGGTGGGGGAGCTGTTTTTT. Its translation: CASSRGVGELFF.

To note about this clonotype: A much larger clone differs by one base, so this may be a read error. V usage is TRBV4-2 and J usage is TRBJ2-3; 10 bases agree with TRBD1. Trimming at V came to 0 bases and at J to 7 bases, leaving 7 bases not matched to a gene. The CDR3 extends over 16 amino acids. CDR1 is LGHNA, CDR2 YNFKEQ, per germline. The CDR3 sequence: CASSQEWDRGPYTQYF. Here the CDR3 DNA reads TGTGCCAGCAGCCAAGAGTGGGACAGGGGACCATATACGCAGTATTTT.

In the case of this clonotype: This could be a read error, since a much larger clone is one nucleotide away. J is TRBJ1-2 and V is TRBV4-1; D is undetermined. Germline CDR1 reads MGHRA; CDR2 reads YSYEKL. The CDR3 extends over 13 amino acids. Trimming removed 5 bases at V and 3 bases at J, with 10 bases between. The CDR3 DNA sequence: TGCGCCAGCAGCGACCGAATAGACTATGGCTACACCTTC. Translation gives CASSDRIDYGYTF.

This clonotype was seen only a few times. The chain recombines TRBV21-1 with TRBJ1-6. TRBV21-1 is a pseudogene segment. The CDR3 is made up of 16 amino acids. The CDR3 region has the DNA TGTGCCATCGGCGGTGCCGGGCCTCTCGGCGCTTCACCCCTCCACTTT. As protein: CAIGGAGPLGASPLHF.

The gene calls are TRBV6-2 or TRBV6-3 and TRBJ1-5; TRBD1 might be the D (5 bases). V was shortened by 5 bases and J by 8 bases, with 22 bases between the two germline ends. The CDR3 runs to 16 residues. Germline CDR1 MNHEY, CDR2 SVGEGT. For the CDR3, the DNA is TGTGCCAGCAGTCCCCGAAGAGGCCAGGGTTTTGAGCCCCAGCATTTT. It encodes CASSPRRGQGFEPQHF.

The chain recombines TRBV12-3 or TRBV12-4 with TRBJ2-7, with TRBD1 identical over 8 bases. CDR3 length: 14 amino acids. The V and J ends lost 6 bases and 2 bases, in that order; junction bases with no gene match: 6. In nucleotides, the CDR3 is TGTGCCAGCAGCCTCACAGGGGGAGCCTACGAGCAGTACTTC. Translation: CASSLTGGAYEQYF.

The chain has TRBV10-3 and TRBJ2-1; 8 bases map to TRBD2. The CDR3 is made up of 15 amino acids. The J segment lost 0 bases and the V segment lost 4 bases, leaving 2 bases of the junction unmatched. Germline values: CDR1 ENHRY, CDR2 SYGVKD. The DNA for the CDR3 is TGTGCCATCAGTGGCGGGGGGCTCTCCTACAATGAGCAGTTCTTC. Residues: CAISGGGLSYNEQFF.